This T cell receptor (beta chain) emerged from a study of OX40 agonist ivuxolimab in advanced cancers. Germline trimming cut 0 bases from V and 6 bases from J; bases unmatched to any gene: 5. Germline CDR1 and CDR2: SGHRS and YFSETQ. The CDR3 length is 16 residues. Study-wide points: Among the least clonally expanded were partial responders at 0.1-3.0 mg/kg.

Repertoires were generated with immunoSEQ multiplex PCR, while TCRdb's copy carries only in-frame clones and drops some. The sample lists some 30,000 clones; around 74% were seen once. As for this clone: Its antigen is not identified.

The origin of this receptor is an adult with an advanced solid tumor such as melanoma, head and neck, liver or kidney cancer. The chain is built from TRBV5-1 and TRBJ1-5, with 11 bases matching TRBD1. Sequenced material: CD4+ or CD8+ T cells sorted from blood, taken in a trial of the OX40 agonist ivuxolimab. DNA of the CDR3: TGCGCCAGCAGCTTGGGTGGACAGGGGGCAAGTCAGCCCCAGCATTTT. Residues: CASSLGGQGASQPQHF. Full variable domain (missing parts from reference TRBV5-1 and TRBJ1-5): KAGVTQTPRYLIKTRGQQVTLSCSPISGHRSVSWYQQTPGQGLQFLFEYFSETQRNKGNFPGRFSGRQFSNSRSEMNVSTLELGDSALYLCASSLGGQGASQPQHFGDGTRLSIL.